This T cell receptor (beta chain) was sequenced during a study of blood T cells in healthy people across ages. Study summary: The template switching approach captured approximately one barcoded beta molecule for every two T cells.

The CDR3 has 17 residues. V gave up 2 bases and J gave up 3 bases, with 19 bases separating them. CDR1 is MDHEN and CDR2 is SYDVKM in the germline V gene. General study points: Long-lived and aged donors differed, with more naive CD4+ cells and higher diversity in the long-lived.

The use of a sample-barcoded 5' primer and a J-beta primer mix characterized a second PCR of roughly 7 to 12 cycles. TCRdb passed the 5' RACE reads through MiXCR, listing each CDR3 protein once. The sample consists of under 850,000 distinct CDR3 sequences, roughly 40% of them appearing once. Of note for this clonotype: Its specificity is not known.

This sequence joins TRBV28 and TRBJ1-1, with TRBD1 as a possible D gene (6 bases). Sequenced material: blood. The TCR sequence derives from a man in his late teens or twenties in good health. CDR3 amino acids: CASSLNYRGQEDTEAFF. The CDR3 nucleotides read TGTGCCAGCAGTTTAAACTACCGGGGGCAGGAGGACACTGAAGCTTTCTTT.